The 5 T cell receptor beta chains reported below all come from one sample, sequenced in a study of blood T cell repertoires in COVID-19. TCRdb keeps only in-frame clones here, not all; method: immunoSEQ multiplex PCR. The profile shows over 150,000 clones, about 88% of them singletons. The sample was peripheral blood. The receptors were gathered from an elderly woman with COVID-19, enrolled during active disease.

This clone was seen more than once but under ten times. V is TRBV19 and J is TRBJ2-1; 10 bases fit TRBD1. Losses at the gene ends were 5 bases for V and 5 bases for J; bases not matched to a gene: 6. The CDR3 covers 15 residues. Germline CDR1 LNHDA, CDR2 SQIVND (reference sequence). CDR3 region: CASSWVGTGDNEQFF. CDR3 bases: TGTGCCAGTAGTTGGGTGGGGACAGGGGACAATGAGCAGTTCTTC.

The chain joins TRBV28 to TRBJ1-1, with 12 bases lining up with TRBD1. Unmatched junction bases numbered 5, after V lost 2 bases and J lost 7 bases. This CDR3 contains 15 residues. Germline lookup yields CDR1 MDHEN and CDR2 SYDVKM. The DNA for the CDR3 is TGTGCCAGCAGTTTAGGGGGGACAGGGGGCGGTGAAGCTTTCTTT. This codes for CASSLGGTGGGEAFF.

This chain connects TRBV7-2 to TRBJ2-7; no reliable D call. V dropped 4 bases and J dropped 2 bases, with 3 bases sitting between them. CDR3 length: 11 residues. The germline V gene encodes CDR1 SGHTA and CDR2 FQGNSA. The CDR3 spells CASSYTYEQYF. The CDR3 coding sequence is TGTGCCAGCAGCTATACCTACGAGCAGTACTTC.

The CDR3 here is CASSADIGGYNEQFF. The CDR3 DNA reads as TGTGCCAGCAGCGCAGACATCGGGGGATACAATGAGCAGTTCTTC. V and J are TRBV11-3 and TRBJ2-1; D possibly corresponds to TRBD2 (6 bases). Trimming left V 5 bases short and J 4 bases short, with 15 bases between. The CDR3 runs to 15 residues. Looked up from germline, CDR1 is SGHNT and CDR2 is YENEEA. Together with reference TRBV11-3 and TRBJ2-1, the CDR3 gives the full variable domain: EAGVVQSPRYKIIEKKQPVAFWCNPISGHNTLYWYLQNLGQGPELLIRYENEEAVDDSQLPKDRFSAERLKGVDSTLKIQPAELGDSAVYLCASSADIGGYNEQFFGPGTRLTVL.

J is TRBJ2-1 and V is TRBV5-4; D is perhaps TRBD2 (5 bases). The germline V gene has CDR1 SGHNT and CDR2 YYREEE (reference sequence). Trimming took 0 bases from V and 9 from J, leaving 13 bases between them. The CDR3 length is 14 residues. The CDR3 bases are TGTGCCAGCAGCTTGGGGGAGAAGGCGGGTGAGCAGTTCTTC. Amino acids: CASSLGEKAGEQFF.